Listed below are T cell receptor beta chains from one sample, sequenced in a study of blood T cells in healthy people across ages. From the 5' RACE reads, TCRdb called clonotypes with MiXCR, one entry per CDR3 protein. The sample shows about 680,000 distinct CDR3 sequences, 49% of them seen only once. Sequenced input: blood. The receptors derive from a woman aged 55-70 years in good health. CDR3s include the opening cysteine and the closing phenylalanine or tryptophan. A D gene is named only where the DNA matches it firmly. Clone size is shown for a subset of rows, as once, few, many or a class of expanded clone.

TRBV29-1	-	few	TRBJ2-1	TGCAGCGTAGGGCGGGGCTACCTCTACAATGAGCAGTTCTTC	CSVGRGYLYNEQFF
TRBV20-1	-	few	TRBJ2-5	TGCAGTGCTAGTAATTCGTTAGAGACCCAGTACTTC	CSASNSLETQYF
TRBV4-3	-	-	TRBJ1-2	TGCGCCAGCAGCCAAGATGAATTGACGCCCTACACCTTC	CASSQDELTPYTF
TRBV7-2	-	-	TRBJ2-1	TGTGCCAGCAGCTTAGAAGGGGAAAATGAGCAGTTCTTC	CASSLEGENEQFF
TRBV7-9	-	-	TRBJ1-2	TGTGCCAGCAGCCTCCAGGGCTTGGATGGCTACACCTTC	CASSLQGLDGYTF
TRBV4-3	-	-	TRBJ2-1	TGCGCCAGCAGCCAAGATTGGGGGAGTTCCTACAATGAGCAGTTCTTC	CASSQDWGSSYNEQFF
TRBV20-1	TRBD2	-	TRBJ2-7	TGCAGTGTTTCTAGCGGGACTTACGAGCAGTACTTC	CSVSSGTYEQYF
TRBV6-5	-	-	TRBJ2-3	TGTGCCAGCAGCCTAGGGGGTTCAGATACGCAGTATTTT	CASSLGGSDTQYF
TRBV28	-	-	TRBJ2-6	TGTGCCAGCAGTTCGATCCAGGGGGGGACTGGGGCCAACGTCCTGACTTTC	CASSSIQGGTGANVLTF
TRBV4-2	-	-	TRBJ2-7	TGTGCCAGCTGCCAAGTTGCATACTCCTACGAGCAGTACTTC	CASCQVAYSYEQYF
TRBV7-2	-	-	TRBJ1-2	TGTGCCGGCAGCTTAGCCCCAGGGGTCTATGGCTACACCTTC	CAGSLAPGVYGYTF
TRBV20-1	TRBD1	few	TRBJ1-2	TGCAGTGCTTATACGGGACAGGGGTCCTCGGAAGGCTACACCTTC	CSAYTGQGSSEGYTF
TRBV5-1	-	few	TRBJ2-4	TGCGCCAGCAGCTGGGACTTAAGCCTGGAGCAGTACTTC	CASSWDLSLEQYF